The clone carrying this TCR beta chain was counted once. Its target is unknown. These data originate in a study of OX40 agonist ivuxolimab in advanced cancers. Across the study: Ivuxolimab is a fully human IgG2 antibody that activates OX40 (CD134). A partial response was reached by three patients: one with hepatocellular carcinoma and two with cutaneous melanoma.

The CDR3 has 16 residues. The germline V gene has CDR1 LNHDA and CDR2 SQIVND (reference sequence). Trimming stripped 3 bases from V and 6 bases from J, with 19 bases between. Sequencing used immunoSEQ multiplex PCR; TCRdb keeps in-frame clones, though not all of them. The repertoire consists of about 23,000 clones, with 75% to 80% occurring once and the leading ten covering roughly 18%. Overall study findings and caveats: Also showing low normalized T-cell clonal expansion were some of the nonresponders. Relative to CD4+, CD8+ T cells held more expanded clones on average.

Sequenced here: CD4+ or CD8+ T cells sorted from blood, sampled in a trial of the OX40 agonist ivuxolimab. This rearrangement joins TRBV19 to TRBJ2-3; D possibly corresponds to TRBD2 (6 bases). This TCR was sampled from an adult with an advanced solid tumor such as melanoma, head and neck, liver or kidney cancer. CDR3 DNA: TGTGCCAGTAGTATGGAGGGGCTCGGTCAAAGGGATACGCAGTATTTT. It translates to CASSMEGLGQRDTQYF.